The T cell receptor beta chain described here comes from a study of cytomegalovirus exposure and HLA in healthy donors. Overall study: Genotyping of 398 donors showed that approximately 83% belonged to the Caucasian-associated ancestry cluster.

The germline gives CDR1 SGHVS, CDR2 FNYEAQ. This CDR3 has 19 amino acids. The trim removed 5 bases at V and 2 bases at J, leaving 15 bases unmatched. The PCR made use of 60 Vbeta and 13 Jbeta primers. Using immunoSEQ multiplex PCR, the repertoire was profiled, and TCRdb retains in-frame clones only, with some absent. The table lists 97,000 or so clones, 55% to 80% of them singletons. The chain combines TRBV7-6 with TRBJ2-3, with 11 bases that match TRBD2. The sequencing sample was made of PBMCs. The sequence derives from a human donor in good health. The CDR3 bases are TGTGCCAGCAGCCACCTGCCAAATCTAGCGGGAGGTTTCACAGATACGCAGTATTTT. It specifies CASSHLPNLAGGFTDTQYF.